The 29 T cell receptor beta chains presented below share a single source sample, sequenced in a study of T cell responses to AZD1222 COVID-19 vaccine. TCRdb's copy holds only in-frame clones and misses some; the assay was immunoSEQ multiplex PCR. The sample carries under 150,000 clones, roughly 85% recorded once. Sequencing was performed on peripheral blood, taken on day 0 of AZD1222 vaccination. The receptor set was obtained from an adult in good health.

J is TRBJ1-1 and V is TRBV27; D is possibly TRBD1 (5 bases). CDR3 length equals 15 residues. The V end lost 0 bases, the J end lost 4 bases, and 12 bases lay between the germline ends. The germline CDR1 and CDR2 sequences are MNHEY and SMNVEV (reference sequence). The CDR3 protein is CASSLSGRVGTEAFF. The DNA of the CDR3 is TGTGCCAGCAGTTTATCGGGCAGGGTGGGCACTGAAGCTTTCTTT.

This sequence joins TRBV12-5 and TRBJ2-1; 8 bases map to TRBD1. The CDR3 spans 14 residues. Trimming removed 7 bases from V and 6 bases from J; junction bases left unmatched: 8. CDR1 is LGHNT, CDR2 FRNRAP, per germline. CDR3 nucleotide sequence: TGTGCTAGTGCCGGACAGGGTTTAGTCAATGAGCAGTTCTTC. It encodes CASAGQGLVNEQFF.

The chain carries TRBV18 and TRBJ2-7; weak D call: TRBD2 (7 bases). V dropped 2 bases and J dropped 3 bases, with 14 bases sitting between them. The CDR3 sequence is 15 residues long. Per germline, CDR1 KGHSH and CDR2 LQKENI. CDR3 sequence: CASSPEAGALYEQYF. CDR3 nucleotides: TGTGCCAGCTCACCAGAGGCGGGGGCCCTCTACGAGCAGTACTTC.

This clone showed up just once. This chain connects TRBV6-5 to TRBJ2-7; D is perhaps TRBD2 (5 bases). The germline CDR1 and CDR2 sequences are MNHEY and SVGAGI. The CDR3 spans 15 residues. The V end was cut by 8 bases, the J end by 0 bases, with 17 bases between. CDR3 coding DNA: TGTGCCAGCCGCCGAGGACGGGGAGACTCCTACGAGCAGTACTTC. Amino acids: CASRRGRGDSYEQYF.

This clone was counted a single time. The chain is built from TRBV9 and TRBJ2-2; 8 nucleotides align to TRBD2. The length of the CDR3 is 17 residues. V was clipped by 0 bases and J by 3 bases; unmatched bases: 7. The germline V gene has CDR1 SGDLS and CDR2 YYNGEE. The CDR3, as DNA: TGTGCCAGCAGCGTAGTTCCAGCGGGGGTGTACACCGGGGAGCTGTTTTTT. It is translated as CASSVVPAGVYTGELFF. Based on the CDR3 plus reference TRBV9 and TRBJ2-2, the full variable domain is DSGVTQTPKHLITATGQRVTLRCSPRSGDLSVYWYQQSLDQGLQFLIQYYNGEERAKGNILERFSAQQFPDLHSELNLSSLELGDSALYFCASSVVPAGVYTGELFFGEGSRLTVL.

This rearrangement joins TRBV10-3 to TRBJ1-5; a possible D gene is TRBD1 (5 bases). This CDR3 is 15 amino acids long. V was pared by 6 bases and J by 5 bases, with 17 bases between. Germline assignment: CDR1 ENHRY and CDR2 SYGVKD. Here the CDR3 DNA reads TGTGCCATCAGCCTCGAAGGCCGGGGCGATCAGCCCCAGCATTTT. Protein sequence: CAISLEGRGDQPQHF.

This sequence joins TRBV6-5 and TRBJ1-1; TRBD1 aligns across 7 bases. This CDR3 contains 15 residues. V was clipped by 6 bases and J by 2 bases; unmatched bases: 9. Germline loops: CDR1 MNHEY, CDR2 SVGAGI. The CDR3 bases are TGTGCCAGCAGAAGAGACAGGGTCCAAAACACTGAAGCTTTCTTT. Translation gives CASRRDRVQNTEAFF.

This chain uses TRBV10-2 with TRBJ1-1; D perhaps matches TRBD1 (5 bases). This CDR3 is built from 10 residues. V lost 3 bases and J lost 10, with 6 bases in between. Germline lookup yields CDR1 WSHSY and CDR2 SAAADI. CDR3 nucleotide sequence: TGCGCCAGCAGTGACAGGGCAGCTTTCTTT. This encodes CASSDRAAFF.

J is TRBJ2-3 and V is TRBV7-2; 15 nucleotides match TRBD2. This CDR3 spans 19 amino acids. The trim removed 2 bases at V and 1 base at J, leaving 7 bases unmatched. Germline values: CDR1 SGHTA, CDR2 FQGNSA. Here the CDR3 reads CASSLFGLAGGRGTDTQYF. CDR3 sequence (DNA): TGTGCCAGCAGCTTATTTGGACTAGCGGGGGGGCGGGGCACAGATACGCAGTATTTT.

J is TRBJ2-5 and V is TRBV21-1; the tabulated D call, TRBD2, remains unverified against the DNA. TRBV21-1 counts as a pseudogene. This CDR3 comprises 17 residues. CDR3 sequence (DNA): TGTGCCAGCAGCAAAATCGGAGCGGGGGGCTACCAAGAGACCCAGTACTTC. Residues: CASSKIGAGGYQETQYF.

The chain uses TRBV11-3 and TRBJ1-2; 8 bases match TRBD1. Germline trimming cut 4 bases from V and 8 bases from J; bases unmatched to any gene: 6. From germline, CDR1 is SGHNT and CDR2 YENEEA. The CDR3 runs to 13 residues. Written as DNA, the CDR3 is TGTGCCAGCAGCTCCGGACAGGGTTACGGCTACACCTTC. This gives the protein CASSSGQGYGYTF. The whole variable domain, filled in from reference TRBV11-3 and TRBJ1-2, reads EAGVVQSPRYKIIEKKQPVAFWCNPISGHNTLYWYLQNLGQGPELLIRYENEEAVDDSQLPKDRFSAERLKGVDSTLKIQPAELGDSAVYLCASSSGQGYGYTFGSGTRLTVV.

The chain employs TRBV7-8 and TRBJ2-3, with a possible D match to TRBD1 (5 bases). The V end lost 4 bases, the J end lost 0 bases, and 8 bases lay between the germline ends. From germline, CDR1 is SGHVS and CDR2 FQNEAQ. The CDR3 totals 14 residues. This CDR3 is CASSSRASTDTQYF. The CDR3 nucleotides are TGTGCCAGCAGCTCCAGGGCTAGCACAGATACGCAGTATTTT.

The chain employs TRBV9 and TRBJ2-5; D gene uncertain. There are 14 residues in the CDR3. V shed 5 bases and J shed 3 bases, with 14 bases lying between them. Germline values: CDR1 SGDLS, CDR2 YYNGEE. The CDR3 protein is CASRAGPPEETQYF. The CDR3 nucleotides are TGTGCCAGCAGAGCCGGGCCTCCAGAAGAGACCCAGTACTTC. The whole variable domain, remainder taken from reference TRBV9 and TRBJ2-5, is DSGVTQTPKHLITATGQRVTLRCSPRSGDLSVYWYQQSLDQGLQFLIQYYNGEERAKGNILERFSAQQFPDLHSELNLSSLELGDSALYFCASRAGPPEETQYFGPGTRLLVL.

The chain combines TRBV7-9 with TRBJ1-3, with D perhaps matching TRBD1 (5 bases). The CDR3 sequence is 15 residues long. The V gene lost 7 bases and the J gene lost 0 bases, with 13 bases spanning the gap. CDR1 is SEHNR and CDR2 is FQNEAQ in the germline V gene (reference sequence). The CDR3 DNA reads TGTGCCAGCAACTCCAGGGACTTCTCTGGAAACACCATATATTTT. It encodes CASNSRDFSGNTIYF. The whole variable domain, filled in from reference TRBV7-9 and TRBJ1-3, reads DTGVSQNPRHKITKRGQNVTFRCDPISEHNRLYWYRQTLGQGPEFLTYFQNEAQLEKSRLLSDRFSAERPKGSFSTLEIQRTEQGDSAMYLCASNSRDFSGNTIYFGEGSWLTVV.

The chain links TRBV6-5 to TRBJ1-2, with a weak D call TRBD1 (5 bases). V was cut by 6 bases and J by 3 bases, with 11 bases left in between. Per germline, CDR1 MNHEY and CDR2 SVGAGI. This CDR3 is built from 13 residues. Here the CDR3 DNA reads TGTGCCAGCAGCCACGGGGCGGACTATGGCTACACCTTC. It codes for CASSHGADYGYTF.

This rearrangement joins TRBV3-1 (or the pseudogene TRBV3-2) to TRBJ2-1; unclear D gene. Germline CDR1 reads LGHDT; CDR2 reads YNNKEL (reference sequence). The CDR3 runs to 13 residues. Trimming shortened V by 2 bases and J by 4 bases, and 6 bases separated the two germline ends. CDR3 sequence: CASSQTSYNEQFF. CDR3 DNA sequence: TGTGCCAGCAGCCAAACCTCTTACAATGAGCAGTTCTTC.

The V gene is TRBV27, the J gene TRBJ1-2; no clear D gene. The CDR3 contains 14 residues. The V and J ends lost 4 bases and 1 base respectively, with 10 bases between them. Germline V gene lookup returns CDR1 MNHEY and CDR2 SMNVEV (reference sequence). CDR3 protein: CASSSSTRNYGYTF. The CDR3 region has the DNA TGTGCCAGCAGTTCCTCGACACGTAACTATGGCTACACCTTC.

The rearrangement uses TRBV7-9 and TRBJ2-7; 10 bases match TRBD2. V shed 5 bases and J 2 bases; nucleotides not matched to a gene: 18. This CDR3 has 19 amino acids. Germline CDR1 reads SEHNR; CDR2 reads FQNEAQ (reference sequence). Here the CDR3 DNA reads TGTGCCAGCAGCCCCTTCGGAGCTTCTAGCGGGAGTACGACCTACGAGCAGTACTTC. This codes for CASSPFGASSGSTTYEQYF.

This clone was detected only once. The chain uses TRBV29-1 and TRBJ2-1, with 7 bases that match TRBD1. J was trimmed by 6 bases and V by 2 bases; bases with no gene match: 1. The CDR3 contains 12 residues. CDR1 is SQVTM, CDR2 ANQGSEA, per germline. The CDR3 DNA reads as TGCAGCGTTGAATCAGGGGGCAATGAGCAGTTCTTC. The encoded protein is CSVESGGNEQFF.

This rearrangement joins TRBV29-1 to TRBJ1-3; no firm D call. This CDR3 region has 13 residues. CDR1 is SQVTM, CDR2 ANQGSEA, per germline. V was cut by 2 bases and J by 2 bases, with 7 bases left in between. DNA for the CDR3: TGCAGCGTTGAAACTCCTACTGGAAACACCATATATTTT. It codes for CSVETPTGNTIYF.

The V and J genes are TRBV27 and TRBJ2-7; D gene unclear. V was trimmed by 5 bases and J by 7 bases, leaving 15 bases between them. Germline CDR1 and CDR2: MNHEY and SMNVEV (reference sequence). The CDR3 covers 13 residues. The CDR3 loop is CASSRQDYGEQYF. The CDR3 DNA sequence: TGTGCCAGCAGTCGTCAGGATTATGGAGAGCAGTACTTC.

The chain combines TRBV12-3 or TRBV12-4 with TRBJ1-3, with D hard to call. The ends were cut back, 6 bases at V and 0 bases at J, with 6 bases in the middle. The CDR3 runs 13 residues. This CDR3 reads CASSALSGNTIYF. In nucleotides, the CDR3 is TGTGCCAGCAGCGCCCTCTCTGGAAACACCATATATTTT.

V and J are TRBV14 and TRBJ2-1; D is tentatively TRBD1 or TRBD2 (5 bases each). Germline V gene data show CDR1 as SGHDN and CDR2 as FVKESK. CDR3 size: 16 residues. The V gene lost 1 base and the J gene lost 2 bases, with 12 bases spanning the gap. The CDR3 region is CASSQGDRGPYNEQFF. CDR3 in DNA: TGTGCCAGCAGCCAAGGGGACCGGGGACCCTACAATGAGCAGTTCTTC.

The V gene is TRBV25-1, the J gene TRBJ1-5; possible D gene TRBD1, 5 bases. Germline loops: CDR1 MGHDK, CDR2 SYGVNS. The CDR3 length is 13 residues. The ends were cut back, 3 bases at V and 9 bases at J, with 12 bases in the middle. CDR3: CASSDRNDRPQHF. The DNA for the CDR3 is TGTGCCAGCAGTGATCGAAATGACAGGCCCCAGCATTTT.

The rearrangement links TRBV4-3 to TRBJ2-6, with D perhaps matching TRBD1 (6 bases). Trimming shortened V by 0 bases and J by 0 bases, and 6 bases separated the two germline ends. Germline V gene data show CDR1 as LGHNA and CDR2 as YSLEER. This CDR3 is 16 amino acids long. The chain's CDR3 is CASSQEGASGANVLTF. CDR3 nucleotides: TGCGCCAGCAGCCAAGAGGGGGCCTCTGGGGCCAACGTCCTGACTTTC.

The chain recombines TRBV18 with TRBJ1-4; D unresolved. The ends were cut back, 6 bases at V and 2 bases at J, with 16 bases in the middle. In germline, CDR1 is KGHSH, CDR2 LQKENI. The CDR3 has 16 amino acids. The CDR3 DNA reads TGTGCCAGCTCCCTGAACCTTCGAGGCACTAATGAAAAACTGTTTTTT. Translation gives CASSLNLRGTNEKLFF.

This clone was observed a single time. This chain links TRBV24-1 with TRBJ2-6; tentatively, D is TRBD2 (5 bases). CDR1 is KGHDR, CDR2 SFDVKD, per germline. Trimming removed 1 base from V and 3 bases from J, with 9 bases in between. The CDR3 runs 16 residues. The CDR3 spells CATSDFSASGANVLTF. CDR3 DNA: TGTGCCACCAGTGATTTTAGCGCTAGTGGGGCCAACGTCCTGACTTTC.

V gene TRBV9 combines with J gene TRBJ1-2; no definite D call. Per germline, CDR1 SGDLS and CDR2 YYNGEE. CDR3 length: 15 residues. Trimming took off 0 bases at V and 2 bases at J, with 11 bases between the two ends. CDR3 in DNA: TGTGCCAGCAGCGTAGCGGGCAGCGTAAACTATGGCTACACCTTC. The encoded protein is CASSVAGSVNYGYTF.

This chain joins TRBV29-1 and TRBJ2-1; D may match TRBD1 or TRBD2 (5 bases each). Germline CDR1 and CDR2: SQVTM and ANQGSEA. V gave up 4 bases and J gave up 5 bases, with 15 bases separating them. The length of the CDR3 is 14 residues. Written as DNA, the CDR3 is TGCAGCGTTGTAAGACCGGGGCCTAACAATGAGCAGTTCTTC. Translated, it gives CSVVRPGPNNEQFF.